Sequencing of this T cell receptor (beta chain) was carried out in a study of Graves' ophthalmopathy and Graves' hyperthyroidism (dated by TCRdb to the late 2010s). With regard to the full study: Peripheral blood was collected at initial diagnosis, before any treatment. An independent validation cohort was composed of around 19 hyperthyroidism patients and over 15 patients who later progressed from hyperthyroidism to ophthalmopathy. To tell Graves' ophthalmopathy apart from Graves' hyperthyroidism, and to predict which patients would progress to ophthalmopathy, the study relied on TCR beta repertoire signatures. In total, 135 blood samples were TCR-sequenced: 40 to 45 ophthalmopathy, some 80 hyperthyroidism and some 17 hyperthyroidism-to-ophthalmopathy patients. After sampling, hyperthyroidism patients received methimazole starting at 30 mg daily, and ophthalmopathy patients received high-dose intravenous methylprednisolone. T-cell repertoires of thyroid tissue and blood were compared in more than five hyperthyroidism patients. For training and testing, the roughly 100 patients in the discovery cohort were randomly divided in a 7:3 ratio. To explore V-J signatures that separate ophthalmopathy from hyperthyroidism, a discovery set of about a hundred patients was enrolled, consisting of 40 to 45 with ophthalmopathy and under 65 with stable hyperthyroidism.

For repertoire sequencing, the TCR beta CDR3 regions were amplified from RNA transcripts. HTBI primers and the Qiagen OneStep RT-PCR kit were used in a first-round RT-PCR, which was followed by a second-round multiplex PCR, size selection and purification. Libraries were sequenced paired-end with 100 bp reads on an Illumina HiSeq2000. Under the source paper's analysis protocol: SOAPnuke was used to process the reads, removing any read that contained adapters or uncalled bases, had a mean Phred below 15, or lacked an exact match to the constant primer or identifier. COPE v1.2.5 was used to merge high-quality paired reads. Each unique nucleotide sequence was defined as a clonotype, and clonotypes were aligned to IMGT TRB V, D and J references with MiTCR v1.1. The analysis was limited to V-J combinations with a frequency above 0.0001, which together covered more than 98% of repertoires. A TCR clonal expansion and chaos score per V-J combination was defined as the ratio of F50 clonal expansion to chaos observed in the TCRdist matrix. Welch's t-statistics and random forest were used to reduce the features to around 13 V-J combinations, which were then used as input to a naive Bayes classifier. The Morisita-Horn index was used to measure how similar the thyroid and blood repertoires were. TCRdb reworked the public reads: Q25 trimming with fastp, MiXCR clone assembly, productive beta chains retained. CDR3 protein duplicates are merged, each entry listing the most common genes and DNA. In this record, the V and J calls reflect TCRdb's handling and not the investigators' own analysis. The sample has a few hundred thousand distinct CDR3 sequences on record, roughly 15% of them singletons. The biggest ten clones account for around 6.6% of the sample.

Hyperthyroidism was considered stable if no progression to ophthalmopathy occurred within 18 months of follow-up. The hyperthyroidism patients were 18 to 65 years old and newly diagnosed, with a disease duration of less than 2 months. Patients with other autoimmune diseases, uncontrolled infections, pregnancy or lactation were excluded. Diagnosis relied on clinical symptoms, serum thyroxine, TRAb, thyroid ultrasound and orbital computed tomography. Using Ficoll-Paque density gradient centrifugation, PBMCs were isolated from approximately 11 ml of fresh peripheral blood. Total RNA was extracted with Trizol reagent and quality-checked on an Agilent 2100 Bioanalyzer. Broad study findings and their caveats: Sample size was not statistically predetermined, and group allocation was not concealed from the investigators. In validation, the model predicted ophthalmopathy progression with more than 55% sensitivity and 72% to 80% specificity; fewer than 15 predicted patients were CT-confirmed with GO in a median of approximately 6.2 months. Ophthalmopathy was separated from stable hyperthyroidism by the 13-signature model with around 88% sensitivity and around 81% specificity in cross-validation and with 80%/75% in the test set. Most of the expanded thyroid clonotypes with a frequency above 0.001 were also detected in blood, and it was suggested that the thyroid immune response may be reflected by blood repertoires.

This clonotype has at least ten counts. The antigen it recognizes is unknown. Nothing much larger sits one base from this clone, and base qualities are not available. CDR1 and CDR2 are read off the germline V gene as MNHEY and SVGAGI. V is cut by 2 bases and J by 4 bases, and the space between the germline ends is 15 bases. The CDR3 numbers 16 residues from cysteine through phenylalanine. The CDR3 DNA has 48 bases and is translated from base 1. The sequence joins TRBV6-5 to TRBJ1-5, with the D gene uncertain. The sequence derives from a woman aged 18-29 years with stable Graves' hyperthyroidism. Donor details come from another sample of the same person, matched by shared clones. The sequencing sample was made of peripheral blood. The DNA sequence is TGTGCCAGCAGTTACCCAACCAGGCTTAATAATCAGCCCCAGCATTTT. This encodes CASSYPTRLNNQPQHF.